These T cell receptor beta chains were read from a single sample in a study of T cell responses to AZD1222 COVID-19 vaccine. Only in-frame clones appear in the TCRdb table, and some are missing; sequencing was by immunoSEQ multiplex PCR. The data contain 150,000 or so clones, just over 90% of them singletons. The specimen comprised peripheral blood, sampled 28 days after the second AZD1222 dose. Source of these receptors: an adult who received the AZD1222 COVID-19 vaccine. Both conserved end residues are part of each CDR3. A D gene is named only where the DNA matches it firmly. Clone size is shown for a subset of rows, as once, few, many or a class of expanded clone.

clone_size	d_call	j_call	v_call	cdr3_nt	cdr3_aa
NA	TRBD2	TRBJ2-1	TRBV29-1	TGCAGCGTTGAAGATGGGTCCGGGAGGGGCGCTACCAATGAGCAGTTCTTC	CSVEDGSGRGATNEQFF
NA	TRBD1	TRBJ2-5	TRBV5-1	TGCGCCAGCAGCTGGGGACAGGGGGCGGGAGAGACCCAGTACTTC	CASSWGQGAGETQYF
NA	TRBD1	TRBJ2-1	TRBV29-1	TGCAGCGTTGCCCTAACAGGGGGAAGGTACAATGAGCAGTTCTTC	CSVALTGGRYNEQFF
NA	TRBD1	TRBJ2-5	TRBV28	TGTGCCAGCAGTCGGGACAGGGCGAGTTCAGAGACCCAGTACTTC	CASSRDRASSETQYF
NA	NA	TRBJ2-7	TRBV18	TGTGCCAGCTCACCTTTAAGGCACGAGCAGTACTTC	CASSPLRHEQYF
NA	NA	TRBJ1-1	TRBV3-1/TRBV3-2	TGTGCCAGCAGCCAAGACGTATGGGAGGAAGCTTTCTTT	CASSQDVWEEAFF
once	TRBD1	TRBJ1-5	TRBV7-8	TGTGCCAGCAGCTTTCTAACAGGGGGCCCTATACATTTT	CASSFLTGGPIHF
NA	NA	TRBJ2-7	TRBV6-6	TGTGCCAGCAGTTACTCCTTCTCAGTGGAGCAGTACTTC	CASSYSFSVEQYF
NA	NA	TRBJ2-7	TRBV5-1	TGCGCCAGCGCGATGTCCAGTGCCACCTACGAGCAGTACTTC	CASAMSSATYEQYF
once	NA	TRBJ2-1	TRBV3-1/TRBV3-2	TGTGCCAGCAGCCAAGATGGCCTTCTCAATGAGCAGTTCTTC	CASSQDGLLNEQFF
once	TRBD2	TRBJ2-7	TRBV5-6	TGTGCCAGCAGCCCTCATAGCGGGAGTAAAACCTACGAGCAGTACTTC	CASSPHSGSKTYEQYF
NA	NA	TRBJ1-2	TRBV5-1	TGCGCCAGCAGTTCAACTACCGGGACGGAGGATGGCTACACCTTC	CASSSTTGTEDGYTF
NA	NA	TRBJ1-4	TRBV7-2	TGTGCCAGCAGCCGTCTGGGTGAGGGAGAAAAACTGTTTTTT	CASSRLGEGEKLFF
NA	TRBD2	TRBJ2-7	TRBV2	TGTGCCAGCAGTGAATATATCCTAGCGGGAGCTTACGAGCAGTACTTC	CASSEYILAGAYEQYF
once	TRBD1	TRBJ2-5	TRBV7-3	TGTGCCAGCAGCTTAACCGACAGGGGCGGGGAGACCCAGTACTTC	CASSLTDRGGETQYF
NA	TRBD2	TRBJ2-5	TRBV13	TGTGCCAGCAGCCCGCGGGTAGCGGGACTCCAAGAGACCCAGTACTTC	CASSPRVAGLQETQYF
NA	NA	TRBJ2-1	TRBV28	TGTGCCAGCAGACGAGGGAGCACCTACAATGAGCAGTTCTTC	CASRRGSTYNEQFF
NA	NA	TRBJ1-3	TRBV15	TGTGCCACCAGCAGAGCGCGGGCGACCTCTGGAAACACCATATATTTT	CATSRARATSGNTIYF
NA	TRBD1	TRBJ1-2	TRBV18	TGTGCCAGCTCACCAACAGGGGATGACTACTATGGCTACACCTTC	CASSPTGDDYYGYTF
NA	NA	TRBJ2-7	TRBV4-1	TGCGCCAGCAGCCTCCGGGCTGCCTACGAGCAGTACTTC	CASSLRAAYEQYF
NA	TRBD1	TRBJ2-7	TRBV27	TGTGCCAGCAGCAGGACAGGGGGCAATTACGAGCAGTACTTC	CASSRTGGNYEQYF
NA	TRBD1	TRBJ1-2	TRBV30	TGTGCCTGGAGTGGCCGAGGGACAGGGGGCAATGGCTACACCTTC	CAWSGRGTGGNGYTF
NA	TRBD2	TRBJ2-7	TRBV5-8	TGTGCCAGCAGCCCCCGATTAGCGGGATTGTCCTACGAGCAGTACTTC	CASSPRLAGLSYEQYF
NA	TRBD1	TRBJ1-2	TRBV5-1	TGCGCCAGCAGCTCACAGGGGAACTATGGCTACACCTTC	CASSSQGNYGYTF
few	NA	TRBJ1-4	TRBV6-1	TGTGCCAGCAGTGAAGCGGGGCAGACTGAAAAACTGTTTTTT	CASSEAGQTEKLFF
NA	NA	TRBJ2-4	TRBV6-4	TGTGCCAGCAGCCCAGGGGAGGGGGCGGATTACGGCATTCAGTACTTC	CASSPGEGADYGIQYF
NA	NA	TRBJ2-3	TRBV10-3	TGTGCCATCAGCTTTGGCGGGAGCACAGATACGCAGTATTTT	CAISFGGSTDTQYF
NA	NA	TRBJ2-3	TRBV28	TGTGCCAGCAGTCTCCCCTATACTAGCACAGATACGCAGTATTTT	CASSLPYTSTDTQYF
NA	NA	TRBJ2-2	TRBV4-1	TGCGCCAGCAGCCAAGATCCCGTCAACACCGGGGAGCTGTTTTTT	CASSQDPVNTGELFF
NA	NA	TRBJ2-7	TRBV10-3	TGTGCCATCAGTGAGTCGGTAGGGGGCTACGAGCAGTACTTC	CAISESVGGYEQYF
NA	TRBD2	TRBJ2-7	TRBV6-5	TGTGCCAGCAGTTTCGATTGGACTAGCGACGAGCAGTACTTC	CASSFDWTSDEQYF
NA	NA	TRBJ1-1	TRBV28	TGTGCCAGCAGTCGCGGGGGAAGGACTGAAGCTTTCTTT	CASSRGGRTEAFF
NA	NA	TRBJ1-2	TRBV5-1	TGCGCCAGCAGCAAAAATATTAACTATGGCTACACCTTC	CASSKNINYGYTF
NA	TRBD1	TRBJ1-6	TRBV19	TGTGCCAGTAGTATAGACTACAGGGGGCATAATTCACCCCTCCACTTT	CASSIDYRGHNSPLHF
NA	NA	TRBJ2-1	TRBV24-1	TGTGCCACCAGTGATTTAGTATCTTGGGAGCAGTTCTTC	CATSDLVSWEQFF
NA	NA	TRBJ2-3	TRBV29-1	TGCAGCGCCCCCCACCAAACTAGTCGAGATACGCAGTATTTT	CSAPHQTSRDTQYF
NA	TRBD2	TRBJ2-6	TRBV7-3	TGTGCCAGCAGCTTGGGACTAGCGGGAGTTGGGGCCAACGTCCTGACTTTC	CASSLGLAGVGANVLTF
NA	NA	TRBJ2-5	TRBV10-3	TGTGCCATCATCCATGACAGTCAAGAGACCCAGTACTTC	CAIIHDSQETQYF
NA	NA	TRBJ2-5	TRBV2	TGTGCCAGCAGTGATGGTCGGGGGACGACCCAGTACTTC	CASSDGRGTTQYF
NA	NA	TRBJ2-7	TRBV3-1/TRBV3-2	TGTGCCAGCAGCCTTTACAGGGATTCCTACGAGCAGTACTTC	CASSLYRDSYEQYF
many	NA	TRBJ1-6	TRBV4-2	TGTGCCAGCAGCCAAGATCTTATTGGTAGTAATTCACCCCTCCACTTT	CASSQDLIGSNSPLHF
NA	NA	TRBJ1-1	TRBV30	TGTGCCTCATCACTGGGGGACACTGAAGCTTTCTTT	CASSLGDTEAFF
NA	NA	TRBJ2-7	TRBV27	TGTGCCAGCAGTTTGCTAGCTACAGACTACTACGAGCAGTACTTC	CASSLLATDYYEQYF
NA	NA	TRBJ2-1	TRBV7-6	TGTGCCAGCAGCTTAGCACCCCAGGGCTATGAGCAGTTCTTC	CASSLAPQGYEQFF
NA	TRBD1	TRBJ1-1	TRBV19	TGTGCCAGTAGTACGCCCCGGACAGGGGGCGCCTCTACCGCTTTCTTT	CASSTPRTGGASTAFF
NA	TRBD1	TRBJ2-5	TRBV29-1	TGCAGCGTGGGACAGGTAGTCCAAGAGACCCAGTACTTC	CSVGQVVQETQYF
NA	TRBD1	TRBJ1-5	TRBV10-3	TGTGCCATCAATGGGGACAGATCGGAGCCCCAGCATTTT	CAINGDRSEPQHF
NA	TRBD1	TRBJ1-1	TRBV27	TGTGCCAGCAGTTTAAGGCCCGATCGACAGGGGGGATTGAACACTGAAGCTTTCTTT	CASSLRPDRQGGLNTEAFF
NA	NA	TRBJ2-1	TRBV11-2	TGTGCCAGCAGTTTCCGGGACGGTTACTACAATGAGCAGTTCTTC	CASSFRDGYYNEQFF
NA	TRBD1	TRBJ2-1	TRBV11-1	TGTGCCAGCAGCCGACAGGGGAATGAGCAGTTCTTC	CASSRQGNEQFF
NA	NA	TRBJ2-1	TRBV7-9	TGTGCCAGCAGCTTAGTCTCAGGGCCCTTATCCTACAATGAGCAGTTCTTC	CASSLVSGPLSYNEQFF
NA	TRBD1	TRBJ2-2	TRBV30	TGTGCCTGGAGGGGAACCAGGGGGCCGACCGGGGAGCTGTTTTTT	CAWRGTRGPTGELFF